The sequence of this TCR beta chain was determined in a study of radiotherapy plus CTLA-4 blockade in lung cancer. Looked up from germline, CDR1 is MDHEN and CDR2 is SYDVKM. CDR3 length: 14 residues. V was clipped by 5 bases and J by 2 bases, with 12 bases between them. The data were produced by immunoSEQ multiplex PCR, yet TCRdb's version contains in-frame clones alone and is incomplete. The table records roughly 120,000 clones, nearly 80% of them present only once. Study findings and constraints: After treatment with radiotherapy plus ipilimumab, TCR clones that came from the tumor expanded in blood.

Concerning this clone: What it recognizes is unknown.

The chain uses TRBV28 and TRBJ1-1; possibly TRBD1 for D (6 bases). Sequences were derived from peripheral blood, sampled from a patient treated with radiotherapy plus ipilimumab. This receptor was obtained from a human donor with non-small cell lung cancer who had a partial response to radiotherapy plus ipilimumab. CDR3 loop: CASSATGLNTEAFF. The CDR3 region has the DNA TGTGCCAGCAGTGCGACAGGTCTTAACACTGAAGCTTTCTTT.